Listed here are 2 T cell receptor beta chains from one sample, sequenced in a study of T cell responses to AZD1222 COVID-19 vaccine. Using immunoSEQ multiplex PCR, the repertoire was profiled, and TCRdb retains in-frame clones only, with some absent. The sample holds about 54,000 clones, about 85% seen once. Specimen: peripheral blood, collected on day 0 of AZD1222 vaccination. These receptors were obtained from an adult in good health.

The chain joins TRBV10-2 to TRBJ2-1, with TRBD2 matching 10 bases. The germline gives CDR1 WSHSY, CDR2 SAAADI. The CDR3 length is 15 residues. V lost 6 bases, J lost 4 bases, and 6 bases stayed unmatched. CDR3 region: CASRQLAGIYNEQFF. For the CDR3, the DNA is TGCGCCAGCAGACAACTAGCGGGGATTTACAATGAGCAGTTCTTC.

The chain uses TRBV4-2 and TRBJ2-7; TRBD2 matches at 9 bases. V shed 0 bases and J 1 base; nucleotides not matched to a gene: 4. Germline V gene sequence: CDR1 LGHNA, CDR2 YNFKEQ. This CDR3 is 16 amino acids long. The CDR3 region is CASSQDLSGGSYEQYF. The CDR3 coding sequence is TGTGCCAGCAGCCAAGATCTAAGCGGGGGGTCCTACGAGCAGTACTTC.